The clone carrying this T cell receptor beta chain was counted between two and nine times. This entry belongs to a study of T-cell reconstitution after alpha-beta-depleted transplantation in children. Using unique molecular identifiers, the investigators prepared the TCRbeta library. TCRdb ran MiXCR on the PCR reads and lists one entry per CDR3 protein. Of hundreds of thousands of distinct CDR3 sequences in the sample, more than 8% are singletons; the top ten hold about a tenth. Trimming cost V 0 bases and J 4 bases, with 18 bases left between them. CDR3 length: 18 amino acids. Germline-derived CDR1 and CDR2 are MGHRA and YSYEKL.

The source was PBMCs from the stem cell graft donor, collected from the stem cell graft. This chain links TRBV4-1 with TRBJ2-2, with TRBD2 as a possible D gene (5 bases). This clonotype was sampled from a human donor who donated a stem cell graft to a child with SCID. The CDR3: CASSQDPLTPGITGELFF. The CDR3 region has the DNA TGCGCCAGCAGCCAAGATCCCCTGACCCCGGGGATCACCGGGGAGCTGTTTTTT.